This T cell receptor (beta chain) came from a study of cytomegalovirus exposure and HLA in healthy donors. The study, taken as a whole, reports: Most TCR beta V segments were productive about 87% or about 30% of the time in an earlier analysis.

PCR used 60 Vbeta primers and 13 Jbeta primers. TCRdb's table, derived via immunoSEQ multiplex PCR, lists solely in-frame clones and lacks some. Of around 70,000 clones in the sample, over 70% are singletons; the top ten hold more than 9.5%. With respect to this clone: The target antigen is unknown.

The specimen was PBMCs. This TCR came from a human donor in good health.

This CDR3 reads CASNEGSYNEQFF. The DNA for the CDR3 is TGCGCCAGCAACGAGGGCTCCTACAATGAGCAGTTCTTC. This chain connects TRBV5-1 to TRBJ2-1; possible D gene TRBD2, 5 bases. V lost 6 bases and J 0 bases, leaving 7 bases between the germline ends. The CDR3 runs to 13 residues. The germline V gene has CDR1 SGHRS and CDR2 YFSETQ.